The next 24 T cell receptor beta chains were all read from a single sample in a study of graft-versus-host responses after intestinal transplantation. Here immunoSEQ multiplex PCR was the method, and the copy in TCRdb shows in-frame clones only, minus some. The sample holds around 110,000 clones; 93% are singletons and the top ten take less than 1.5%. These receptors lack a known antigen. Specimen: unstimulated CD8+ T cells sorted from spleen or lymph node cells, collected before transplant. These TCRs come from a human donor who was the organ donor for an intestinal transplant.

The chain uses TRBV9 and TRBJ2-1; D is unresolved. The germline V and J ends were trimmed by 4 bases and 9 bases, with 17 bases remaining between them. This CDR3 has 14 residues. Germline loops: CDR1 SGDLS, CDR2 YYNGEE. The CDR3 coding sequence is TGTGCCAGCAGCCCACGGATGGATTGGCCTGAGCAGTTCTTC. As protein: CASSPRMDWPEQFF.

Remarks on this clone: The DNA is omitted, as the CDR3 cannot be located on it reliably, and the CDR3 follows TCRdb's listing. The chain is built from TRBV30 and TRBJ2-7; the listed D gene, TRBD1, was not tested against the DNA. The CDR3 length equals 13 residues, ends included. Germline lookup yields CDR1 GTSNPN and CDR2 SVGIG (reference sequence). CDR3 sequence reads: CAWSVGAGAPDTF.

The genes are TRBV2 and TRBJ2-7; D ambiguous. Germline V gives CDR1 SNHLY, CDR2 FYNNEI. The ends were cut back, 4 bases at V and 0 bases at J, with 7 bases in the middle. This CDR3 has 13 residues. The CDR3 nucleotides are TGTGCCAGCAGTGTGGTGTTCTCCTACGAGCAGTACTTC. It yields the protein CASSVVFSYEQYF.

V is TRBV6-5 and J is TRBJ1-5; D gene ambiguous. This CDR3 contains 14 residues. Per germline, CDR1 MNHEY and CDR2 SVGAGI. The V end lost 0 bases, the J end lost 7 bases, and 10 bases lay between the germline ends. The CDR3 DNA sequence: TGTGCCAGCAGTTACTCGGGCGCCGCACAGCCCCAGCATTTT. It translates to CASSYSGAAQPQHF.

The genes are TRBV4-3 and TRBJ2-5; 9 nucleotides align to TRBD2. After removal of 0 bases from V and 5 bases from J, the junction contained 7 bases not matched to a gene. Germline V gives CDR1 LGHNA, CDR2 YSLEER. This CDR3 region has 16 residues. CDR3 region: CASSQERGRAWETQYF. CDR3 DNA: TGCGCCAGCAGCCAAGAGCGCGGGAGGGCCTGGGAGACCCAGTACTTC.

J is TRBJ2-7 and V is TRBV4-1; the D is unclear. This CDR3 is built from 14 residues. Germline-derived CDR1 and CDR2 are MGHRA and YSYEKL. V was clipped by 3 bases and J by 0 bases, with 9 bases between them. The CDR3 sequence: CASSQVRSSYEQYF. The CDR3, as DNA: TGCGCCAGCAGCCAGGTTCGGAGCTCCTACGAGCAGTACTTC.

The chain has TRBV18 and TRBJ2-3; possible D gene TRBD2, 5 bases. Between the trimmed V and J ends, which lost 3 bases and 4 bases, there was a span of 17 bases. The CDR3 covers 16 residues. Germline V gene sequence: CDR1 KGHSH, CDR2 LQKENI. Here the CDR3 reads CASSPTGFGLADTQYF. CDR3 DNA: TGTGCCAGCTCACCCACGGGATTCGGACTTGCAGATACGCAGTATTTT.

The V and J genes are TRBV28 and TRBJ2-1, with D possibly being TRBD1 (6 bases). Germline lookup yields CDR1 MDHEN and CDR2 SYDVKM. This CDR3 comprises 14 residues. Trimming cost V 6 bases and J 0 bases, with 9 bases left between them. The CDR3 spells CASRAGASYNEQFF. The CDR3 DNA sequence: TGTGCCAGCAGGGCAGGGGCCTCCTACAATGAGCAGTTCTTC.

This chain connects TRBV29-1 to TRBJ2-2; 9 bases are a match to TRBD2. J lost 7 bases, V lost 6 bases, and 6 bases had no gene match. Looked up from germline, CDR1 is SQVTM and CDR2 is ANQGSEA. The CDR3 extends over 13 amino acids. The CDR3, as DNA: TGCAGCGTGGACGTAGCGGGAGACGGGGAGCTGTTTTTT. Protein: CSVDVAGDGELFF.

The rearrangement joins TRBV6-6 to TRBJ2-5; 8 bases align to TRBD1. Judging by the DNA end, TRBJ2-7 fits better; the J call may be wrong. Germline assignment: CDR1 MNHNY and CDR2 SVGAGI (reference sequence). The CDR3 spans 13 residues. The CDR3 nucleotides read TGTGCCAGCACCTGGACAGGGACCTACGAGCAGTACTTC. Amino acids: CASTWTGTYEQYF.

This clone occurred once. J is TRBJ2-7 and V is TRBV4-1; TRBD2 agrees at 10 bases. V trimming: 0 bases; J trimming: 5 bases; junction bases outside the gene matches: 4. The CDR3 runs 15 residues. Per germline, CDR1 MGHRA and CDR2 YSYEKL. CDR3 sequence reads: CASSQDIAGGNEQYF. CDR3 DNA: TGCGCCAGCAGCCAAGACATAGCGGGAGGAAACGAGCAGTACTTC.

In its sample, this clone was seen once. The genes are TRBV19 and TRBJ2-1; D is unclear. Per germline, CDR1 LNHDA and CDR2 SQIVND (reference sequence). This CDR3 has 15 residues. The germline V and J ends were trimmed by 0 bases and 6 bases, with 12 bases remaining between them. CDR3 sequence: CASSIDSSPLNEQFF. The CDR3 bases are TGTGCCAGTAGTATAGACTCCTCTCCCCTCAATGAGCAGTTCTTC.

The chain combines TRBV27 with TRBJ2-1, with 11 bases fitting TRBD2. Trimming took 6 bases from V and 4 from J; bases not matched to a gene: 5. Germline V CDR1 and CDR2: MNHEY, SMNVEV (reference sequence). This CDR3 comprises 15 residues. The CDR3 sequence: CASSIGTSGYNEQFF. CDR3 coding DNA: TGTGCCAGCAGCATCGGGACTAGCGGTTACAATGAGCAGTTCTTC.

CDR3 bases: TGTGCCAGCACCGTGGGCAATGAGCAGTTCTTC. Translated, it gives CASTVGNEQFF. The chain joins TRBV6-5 to TRBJ2-1, with D hard to call. The CDR3 contains 11 residues. The V and J ends lost 7 bases and 6 bases respectively, with 7 bases between them. Germline V gene sequence: CDR1 MNHEY, CDR2 SVGAGI.

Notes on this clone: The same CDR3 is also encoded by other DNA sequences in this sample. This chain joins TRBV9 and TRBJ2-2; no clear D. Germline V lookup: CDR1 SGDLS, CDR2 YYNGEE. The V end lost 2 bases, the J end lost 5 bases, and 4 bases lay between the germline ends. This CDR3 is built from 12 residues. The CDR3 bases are TGTGCCAGCAGCGTTGGAACCGGGGAGCTGTTTTTT. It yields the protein CASSVGTGELFF.

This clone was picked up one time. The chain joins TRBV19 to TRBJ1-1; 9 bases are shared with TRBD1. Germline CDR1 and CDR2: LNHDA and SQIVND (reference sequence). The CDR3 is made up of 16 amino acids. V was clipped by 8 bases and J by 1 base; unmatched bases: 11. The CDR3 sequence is CASVQGAYRSNTEAFF. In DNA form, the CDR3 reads TGTGCCAGTGTACAGGGGGCGTACCGTTCGAACACTGAAGCTTTCTTT.

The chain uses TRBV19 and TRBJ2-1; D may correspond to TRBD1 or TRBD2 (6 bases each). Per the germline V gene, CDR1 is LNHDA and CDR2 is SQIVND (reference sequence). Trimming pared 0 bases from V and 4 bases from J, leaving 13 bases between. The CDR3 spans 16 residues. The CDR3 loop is CASSIDGGGLYNEQFF. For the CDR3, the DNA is TGTGCCAGTAGTATAGATGGAGGGGGTTTATACAATGAGCAGTTCTTC.

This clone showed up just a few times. The CDR3 sequence is CSARGNNEQFF. CDR3 sequence (DNA): TGCAGTGCTAGGGGCAACAATGAGCAGTTCTTC. This chain joins TRBV20-1 and TRBJ2-1; D is undetermined. CDR1 is DFQATT, CDR2 SNEGSKA, per germline (reference sequence). The CDR3 is 11 residues long. Trimming pared 3 bases from V and 5 bases from J, leaving 5 bases between.

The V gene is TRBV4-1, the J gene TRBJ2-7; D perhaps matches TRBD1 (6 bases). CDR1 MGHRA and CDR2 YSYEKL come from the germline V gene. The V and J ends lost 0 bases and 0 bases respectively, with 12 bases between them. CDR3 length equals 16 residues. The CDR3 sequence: CASSQEWDTNSYEQYF. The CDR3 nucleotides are TGCGCCAGCAGCCAAGAGTGGGACACTAACTCCTACGAGCAGTACTTC.

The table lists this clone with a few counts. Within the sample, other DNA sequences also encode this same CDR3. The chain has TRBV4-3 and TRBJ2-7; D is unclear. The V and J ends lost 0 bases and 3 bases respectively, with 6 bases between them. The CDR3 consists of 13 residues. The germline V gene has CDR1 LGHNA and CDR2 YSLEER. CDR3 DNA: TGCGCCAGCAGCCAAGATGTCGGCTACGAGCAGTACTTC. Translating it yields CASSQDVGYEQYF.

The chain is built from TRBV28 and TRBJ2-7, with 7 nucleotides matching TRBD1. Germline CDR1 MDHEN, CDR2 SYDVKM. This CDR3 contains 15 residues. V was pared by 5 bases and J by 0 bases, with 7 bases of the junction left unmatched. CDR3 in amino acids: CASSKGGQSSYEQYF. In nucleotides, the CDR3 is TGTGCCAGCAGTAAAGGGGGCCAAAGCTCCTACGAGCAGTACTTC.

DNA for the CDR3: TGTGCCAGCAGCGGTACAGGGTTCCAAGAGACCCAGTACTTC. As protein: CASSGTGFQETQYF. V gene TRBV9 combines with J gene TRBJ2-5, with D perhaps TRBD1 (6 bases). Trimming took 3 bases from V and 1 from J, leaving 10 bases between them. The CDR3 has 14 amino acids. Germline values: CDR1 SGDLS, CDR2 YYNGEE.

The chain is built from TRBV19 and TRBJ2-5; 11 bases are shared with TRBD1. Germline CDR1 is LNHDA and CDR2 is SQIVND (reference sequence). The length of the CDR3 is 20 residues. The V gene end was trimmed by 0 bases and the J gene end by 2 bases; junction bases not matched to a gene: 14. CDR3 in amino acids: CASSIDWDRGGLVEQETQYF. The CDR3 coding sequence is TGTGCCAGTAGTATAGATTGGGACAGGGGGGGGCTGGTAGAACAAGAGACCCAGTACTTC.

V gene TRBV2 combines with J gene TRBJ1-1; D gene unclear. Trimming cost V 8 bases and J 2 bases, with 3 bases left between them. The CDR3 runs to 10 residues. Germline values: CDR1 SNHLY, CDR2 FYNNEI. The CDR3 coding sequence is TGTGCCAGCGGTAACACTGAAGCTTTCTTT. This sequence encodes CASGNTEAFF.